This record covers a single T cell receptor (beta chain). The entry originates in a study of shared clonotypes between healthy human individuals. CD45RO-negative, CCR7-positively selected cells formed the naive CD8 fraction, excluding terminally differentiated effector memory CD45RA+ cells. This CDR3 is built from 15 residues. Per the germline V gene, CDR1 is SGHDT and CDR2 is YYEEEE. V gave up 0 bases and J gave up 3 bases; unmatched junction bases: 4. The method was immunoSEQ multiplex PCR; TCRdb's version includes in-frame clones alone and lacks a portion of them. Found here are hundreds of thousands of clones, roughly 98% of them singletons; the top ten hold 0.3%.

The sequenced sample was naive CD8+ T cells sorted from blood. This TCR derives from a man aged 25 to 40 in good health. The chain recombines TRBV5-6 with TRBJ1-2; 8 bases line up with TRBD1. DNA of the CDR3: TGTGCCAGCAGCTTGGTGCCAGGGGGCGACTATGGCTACACCTTC. It is translated as CASSLVPGGDYGYTF.